Listed here are 8 T cell receptor beta chains from one sample, sequenced in a study of response to subunit inactivated influenza vaccine. TCRdb re-called the RT-PCR reads with MiXCR, one entry per CDR3 protein. The sample records 200,000 to 300,000 distinct CDR3 sequences, more than 10% being singletons. This material consisted of non-naive T cells sorted from PBMCs, taken around 14 days before vaccination. The receptor set was obtained from a man aged 50-59 years who received an inactivated influenza vaccine.

This clonotype came up a few times. The V gene is TRBV6-1, the J gene TRBJ1-2; TRBD1 agrees at 7 bases. The CDR3 is 15 amino acids. In germline, CDR1 is MNHNS, CDR2 SASEGT. The ends lost 7 bases at V and 5 bases at J; junction bases unmatched: 13. CDR3 loop: CASTEEGTEGYGYTF. The CDR3 nucleotides read TGTGCCAGCACGGAGGAGGGGACAGAGGGATATGGCTACACCTTC.

The V and J genes are TRBV6-6 and TRBJ2-7; no definite D call. V lost 0 bases and J 5 bases, leaving 8 bases between the germline ends. Per germline, CDR1 MNHNY and CDR2 SVGAGI (reference sequence). The length of the CDR3 is 13 residues. CDR3 sequence (DNA): TGTGCCAGCAGTTACTCGATCAGACACGAGCAGTACTTC. Translating it yields CASSYSIRHEQYF.

The chain is built from TRBV20-1 and TRBJ2-5; 10 bases line up with TRBD2. V lost 6 bases and J lost 2; bases outside the gene matches: 6. The germline gives CDR1 DFQATT, CDR2 SNEGSKA (reference sequence). The CDR3 consists of 14 residues. The CDR3 sequence: CSARTSGDQETQYF. The CDR3 coding sequence is TGCAGTGCAAGGACTAGCGGCGATCAAGAGACCCAGTACTTC.

Many counts were recorded for this clonotype. The V call is TRBV10-3, the J call TRBJ2-7; possibly TRBD1 for D (6 bases). Trimming removed 0 bases at V and 2 bases at J, with 8 bases between. The CDR3 spans 14 residues. Germline V gene sequence: CDR1 ENHRY, CDR2 SYGVKD. The chain's CDR3 is CAISESRDTYEQYF. DNA for the CDR3: TGTGCCATCAGTGAGTCGAGGGACACCTACGAGCAGTACTTC.

The chain joins TRBV10-3 to TRBJ1-1; perhaps TRBD1 as D (6 bases). V shed 0 bases and J shed 1 base, with 6 bases lying between them. CDR1 and CDR2 from the germline V gene are ENHRY and SYGVKD. The CDR3 runs to 14 residues. The CDR3 DNA sequence: TGTGCCATCAGTGAGTCGGGACAGAACACTGAAGCTTTCTTT. Translating gives CAISESGQNTEAFF.

In this sample, this clonotype turned up a few times. This chain links TRBV4-3 with TRBJ2-7; a weak D match, TRBD2 (5 bases). This CDR3 comprises 15 residues. Trimming took off 0 bases at V and 1 base at J, with 10 bases between the two ends. CDR1 and CDR2 (germline): LGHNA, YSLEER. The CDR3 DNA sequence: TGCGCCAGCAGCCAAGAAGGACTTAATTCCTACGAGCAGTACTTC. Translated, it gives CASSQEGLNSYEQYF.

This clonotype was counted a few times. The chain uses TRBV11-2 and TRBJ2-7, with 11 bases fitting TRBD2. This CDR3 comprises 15 residues. Germline V gene data show CDR1 as SGHAT and CDR2 as FQNNGV. The V and J ends lost 5 bases and 6 bases, in that order; junction bases with no gene match: 9. CDR3 amino acids: CASSVGSGRAPEQYF. CDR3 DNA: TGTGCCAGCAGCGTTGGTAGCGGGAGGGCCCCCGAGCAGTACTTC.

The genes are TRBV15 and TRBJ2-3; D perhaps matches TRBD1 (6 bases). Trimming took off 1 base at V and 2 bases at J, with 19 bases between the two ends. This CDR3 contains 18 residues. The V gene's germline CDR1 is LNHNV and CDR2 YYDKDF (reference sequence). The CDR3 sequence is CATSRVTLGQRTTDTQYF. CDR3 in DNA: TGTGCCACCAGCAGAGTTACGCTCGGACAGCGAACCACAGATACGCAGTATTTT.